This T cell receptor beta chain was captured in a study of pediatric ulcerative colitis. Trimming took 5 bases from V and 7 from J; bases not matched to a gene: 4. The germline V gene encodes CDR1 PRHDT and CDR2 FYEKMQ (reference sequence). The CDR3 covers 13 residues. In this sample, this clone turned up once. The table came from immunoSEQ multiplex PCR; TCRdb's copy has only in-frame clones and leaves some out. The sample yields under 45,000 clones, roughly 85% seen once. The sequence derives from a girl aged 5 to 17 with moderate ulcerative colitis. The specimen was blood. J is TRBJ2-2 and V is TRBV13, with 7 bases lining up with TRBD2. The CDR3 DNA reads TGTGCCAGCAGCCAATGGACTAGCGGGGAGCTGTTTTTT. It translates to CASSQWTSGELFF. Full variable domain (missing parts from reference TRBV13 and TRBJ2-2): AAGVIQSPRHLIKEKRETATLKCYPIPRHDTVYWYQQGPGQDPQFLISFYEKMQSDKGSIPDRFSAQQFSDYHSELNMSSLELGDSALYFCASSQWTSGELFFGEGSRLTVL.